This T cell receptor beta chain emerged from a study of multiple sclerosis patients with progressive multifocal leukoencephalopathy. The data were produced by immunoSEQ multiplex PCR, yet TCRdb's version contains in-frame clones alone and is incomplete. Of around 30,000 clones listed, 90% were seen once; the top ten hold roughly 1.3%. Time point of the sample: 12 to 13 months of natalizumab therapy. The source is a human donor with multiple sclerosis. The sequencing used PBMCs, collected from a patient treated with natalizumab.

In DNA form, the CDR3 reads TGTGCCAGCAGCTTTGCCGGGGGGGCCCACAATGAGCAGTTCTTC. Protein sequence: CASSFAGGAHNEQFF. The rearrangement links TRBV5-4 to TRBJ2-1, with 8 bases matching TRBD2. Germline CDR1 SGHNT, CDR2 YYREEE (reference sequence). J gave up 5 bases and V 2 bases, and 6 bases lay outside the gene matches. CDR3 length: 15 residues.